The sample holds a few counts of the clone carrying this TCR beta chain. This sample is part of a study of blood T cell repertoires in COVID-19. On the study more broadly: Acute and convalescent COVID-19 specimens originated in the United States, Italy and Spain.

The junction had 12 bases not matched to a gene; V was cut back by 8 bases and J by 3 bases. Germline lookup yields CDR1 MDHEN and CDR2 SYDVKM. This CDR3 contains 17 residues. Authors' data handling: Reference gene primer amplification gave estimated nucleated cell counts. Sequencing was performed with immunoSEQ multiplex PCR; in TCRdb, only in-frame clones are kept and a portion is missing. The DNA gave D and trimming, while V, J and clone size come from that table. The table lists fewer than 70,000 clones, over 70% of them singletons. The sequence was collected from a man aged 60 to 69 with acute or convalescent COVID-19. V gene TRBV28 combines with J gene TRBJ2-6; 8 positions match TRBD1. Sequencing was performed on peripheral blood. Written as DNA, the CDR3 is TGTGCCAGCCACGTCAGGGGGCTGCCTAGTGGGGCCAACGTCCTGACTTTC. As protein: CASHVRGLPSGANVLTF.